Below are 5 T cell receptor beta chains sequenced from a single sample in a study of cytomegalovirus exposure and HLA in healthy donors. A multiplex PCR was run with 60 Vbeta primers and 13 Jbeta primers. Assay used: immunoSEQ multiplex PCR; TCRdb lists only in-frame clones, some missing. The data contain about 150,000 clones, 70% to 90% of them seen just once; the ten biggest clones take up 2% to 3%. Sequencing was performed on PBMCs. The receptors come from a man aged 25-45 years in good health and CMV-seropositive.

CDR3 DNA: TGTGCCAGCTCACCCCACCGGGACAGGGACACTGAAGCTTTCTTT. The encoded protein is CASSPHRDRDTEAFF. The J gene is TRBJ1-1, the V gene TRBV18; TRBD1 matches 9 bases. CDR3 length: 15 residues. The trim removed 3 bases at V and 3 bases at J, leaving 5 bases unmatched. Per germline, CDR1 KGHSH and CDR2 LQKENI.

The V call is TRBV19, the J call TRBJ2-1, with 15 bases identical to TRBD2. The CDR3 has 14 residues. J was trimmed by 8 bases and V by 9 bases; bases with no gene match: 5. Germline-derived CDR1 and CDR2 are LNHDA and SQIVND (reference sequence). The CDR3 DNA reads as TGTGCCAGCCGGGGACTAGCGGGAGGTTATGAGCAGTTCTTC. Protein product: CASRGLAGGYEQFF.

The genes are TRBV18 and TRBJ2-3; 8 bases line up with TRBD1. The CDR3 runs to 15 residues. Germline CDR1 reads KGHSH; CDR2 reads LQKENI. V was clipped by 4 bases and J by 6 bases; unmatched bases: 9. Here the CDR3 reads CASSRLQGVDDTQYF. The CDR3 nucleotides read TGTGCCAGCTCACGACTACAGGGGGTAGATGATACGCAGTATTTT.

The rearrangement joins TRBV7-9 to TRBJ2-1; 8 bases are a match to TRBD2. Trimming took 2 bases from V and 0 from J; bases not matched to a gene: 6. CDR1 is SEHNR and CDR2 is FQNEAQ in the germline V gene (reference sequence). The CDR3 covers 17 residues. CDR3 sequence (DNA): TGTGCCAGCAGCTTAAACCGAGCGGGGGTCTCCTACAATGAGCAGTTCTTC. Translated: CASSLNRAGVSYNEQFF.

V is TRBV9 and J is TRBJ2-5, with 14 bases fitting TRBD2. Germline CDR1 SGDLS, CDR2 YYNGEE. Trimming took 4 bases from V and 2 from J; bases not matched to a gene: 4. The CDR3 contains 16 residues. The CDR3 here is CASSTRLAGGQETQYF. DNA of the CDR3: TGTGCCAGCAGCACTCGACTAGCGGGAGGGCAAGAGACCCAGTACTTC.